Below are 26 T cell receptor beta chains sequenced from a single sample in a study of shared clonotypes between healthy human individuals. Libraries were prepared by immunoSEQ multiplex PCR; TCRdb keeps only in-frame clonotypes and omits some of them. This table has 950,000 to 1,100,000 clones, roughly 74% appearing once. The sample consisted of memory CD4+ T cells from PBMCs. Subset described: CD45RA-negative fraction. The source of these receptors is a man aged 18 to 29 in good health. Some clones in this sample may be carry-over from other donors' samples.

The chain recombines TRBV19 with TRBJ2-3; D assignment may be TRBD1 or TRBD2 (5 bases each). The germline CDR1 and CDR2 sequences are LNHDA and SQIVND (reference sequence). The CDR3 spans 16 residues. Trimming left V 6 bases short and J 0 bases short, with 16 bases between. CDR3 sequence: CASSVGVRQSTDTQYF. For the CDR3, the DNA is TGTGCCAGTAGCGTGGGGGTTCGCCAGAGCACAGATACGCAGTATTTT.

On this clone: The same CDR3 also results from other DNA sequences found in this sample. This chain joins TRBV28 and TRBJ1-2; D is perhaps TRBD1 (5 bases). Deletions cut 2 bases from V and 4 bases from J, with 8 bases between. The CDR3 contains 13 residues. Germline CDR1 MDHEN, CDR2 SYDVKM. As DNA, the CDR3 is TGTGCCAGCAGTTTACGCGGGACCTATGGCTACACCTTC. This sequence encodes CASSLRGTYGYTF.

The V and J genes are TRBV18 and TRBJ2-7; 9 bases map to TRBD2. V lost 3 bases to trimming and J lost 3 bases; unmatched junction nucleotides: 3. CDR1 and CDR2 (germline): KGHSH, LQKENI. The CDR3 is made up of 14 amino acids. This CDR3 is CASSPGREGYEQYF. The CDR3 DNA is TGTGCCAGCTCACCCGGGCGGGAGGGCTACGAGCAGTACTTC.

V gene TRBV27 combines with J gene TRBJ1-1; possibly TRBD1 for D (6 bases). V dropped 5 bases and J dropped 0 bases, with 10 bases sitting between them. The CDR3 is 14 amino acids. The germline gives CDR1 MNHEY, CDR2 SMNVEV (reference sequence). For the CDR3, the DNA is TGTGCCAGCAGTCCGGGACACCTGAACACTGAAGCTTTCTTT. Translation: CASSPGHLNTEAFF.

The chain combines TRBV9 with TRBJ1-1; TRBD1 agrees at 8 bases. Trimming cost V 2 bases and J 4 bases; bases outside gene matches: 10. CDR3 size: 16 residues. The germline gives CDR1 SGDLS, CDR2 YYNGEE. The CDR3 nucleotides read TGTGCCAGCAGCGTCCTTGACAGGGGATGGGCCACTGAAGCTTTCTTT. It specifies CASSVLDRGWATEAFF.

The CDR3 sequence is CSVQSGGSYEQYF. In DNA form, the CDR3 reads TGCAGCGTCCAAAGCGGGGGCTCCTACGAGCAGTACTTC. This sequence joins TRBV29-1 and TRBJ2-7, with TRBD2 matching 8 bases. With 6 bases clipped from V and 0 bases from J, the junction kept 4 bases outside the gene matches. Germline CDR1 reads SQVTM; CDR2 reads ANQGSEA. This CDR3 has 13 residues.

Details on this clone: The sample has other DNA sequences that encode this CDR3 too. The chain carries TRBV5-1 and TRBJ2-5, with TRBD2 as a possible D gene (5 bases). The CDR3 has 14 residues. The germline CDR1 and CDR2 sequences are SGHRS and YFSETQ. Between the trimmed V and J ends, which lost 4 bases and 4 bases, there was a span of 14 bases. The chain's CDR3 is CASSLSAGGETQYF. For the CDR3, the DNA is TGCGCCAGCAGCCTGAGCGCAGGAGGAGAGACCCAGTACTTC.

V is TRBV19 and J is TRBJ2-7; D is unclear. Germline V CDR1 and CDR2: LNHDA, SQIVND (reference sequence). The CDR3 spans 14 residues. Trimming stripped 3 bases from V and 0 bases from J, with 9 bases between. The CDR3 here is CASSMVVGSYEQYF. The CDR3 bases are TGTGCCAGTAGTATGGTCGTGGGCTCCTACGAGCAGTACTTC.

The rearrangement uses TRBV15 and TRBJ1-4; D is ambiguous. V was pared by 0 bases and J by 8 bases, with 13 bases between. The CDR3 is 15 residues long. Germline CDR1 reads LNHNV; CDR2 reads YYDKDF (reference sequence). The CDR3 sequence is CATSRDDGVGEKLFF. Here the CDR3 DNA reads TGTGCCACCAGCAGAGACGATGGGGTAGGCGAAAAACTGTTTTTT.

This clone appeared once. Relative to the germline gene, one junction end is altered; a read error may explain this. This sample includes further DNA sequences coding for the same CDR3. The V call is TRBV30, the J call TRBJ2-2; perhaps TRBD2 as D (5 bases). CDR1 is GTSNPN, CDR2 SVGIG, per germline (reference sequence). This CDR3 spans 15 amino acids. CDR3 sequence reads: CAWSEGPLWTGELFF. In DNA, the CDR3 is TGTGCCTGGAGCGAGGGCCCTTTATGGACCGGGGAGCTGTTCTTT.

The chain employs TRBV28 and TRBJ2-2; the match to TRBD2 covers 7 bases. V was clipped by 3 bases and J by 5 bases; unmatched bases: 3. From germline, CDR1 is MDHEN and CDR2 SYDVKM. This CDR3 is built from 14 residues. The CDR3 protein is CASSFWGGTGELFF. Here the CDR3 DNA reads TGTGCCAGCAGTTTCTGGGGGGGAACCGGGGAGCTGTTTTTT.

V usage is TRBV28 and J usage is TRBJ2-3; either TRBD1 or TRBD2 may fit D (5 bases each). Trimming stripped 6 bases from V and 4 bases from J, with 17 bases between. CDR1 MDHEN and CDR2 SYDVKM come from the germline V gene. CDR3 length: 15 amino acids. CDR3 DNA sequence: TGTGCCAGCAGAGATAACCGGGGCCGGGCAGATACGCAGTATTTT. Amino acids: CASRDNRGRADTQYF. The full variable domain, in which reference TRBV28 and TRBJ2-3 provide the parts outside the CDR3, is DVKVTQSSRYLVKRTGEKVFLECVQDMDHENMFWYRQDPGLGLRLIYFSYDVKMKEKGDIPEGYSVSREKKERFSLILESASTNQTSMYLCASRDNRGRADTQYFGPGTRLTVL.

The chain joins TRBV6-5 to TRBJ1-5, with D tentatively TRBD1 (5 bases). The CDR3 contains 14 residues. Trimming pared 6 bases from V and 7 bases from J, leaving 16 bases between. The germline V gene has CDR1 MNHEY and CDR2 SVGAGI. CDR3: CASSPPGARQPQHF. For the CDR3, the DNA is TGTGCCAGCAGCCCCCCTGGGGCTCGGCAGCCCCAGCATTTT.

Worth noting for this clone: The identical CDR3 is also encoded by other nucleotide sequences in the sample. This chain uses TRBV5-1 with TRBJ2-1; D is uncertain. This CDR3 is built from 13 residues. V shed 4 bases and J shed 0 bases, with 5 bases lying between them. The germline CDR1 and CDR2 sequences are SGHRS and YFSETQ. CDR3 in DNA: TGCGCCAGCAGCGGGTCCTCCTACAATGAGCAGTTCTTC. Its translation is CASSGSSYNEQFF.

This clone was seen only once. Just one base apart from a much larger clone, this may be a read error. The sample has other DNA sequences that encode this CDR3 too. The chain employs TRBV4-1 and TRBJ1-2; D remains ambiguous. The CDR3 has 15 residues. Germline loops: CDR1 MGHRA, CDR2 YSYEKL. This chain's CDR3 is CASSQDMTNNYGYTF. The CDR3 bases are TGTGCCAGCAGCCAAGATATGACGAACAACTATGGCTACACCTTC.

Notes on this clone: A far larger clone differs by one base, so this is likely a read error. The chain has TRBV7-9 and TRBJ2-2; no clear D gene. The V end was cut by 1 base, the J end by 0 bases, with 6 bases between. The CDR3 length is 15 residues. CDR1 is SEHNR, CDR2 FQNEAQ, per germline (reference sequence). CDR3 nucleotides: TGTGCCAGCAGCTTAGGGGCGGCGAACACCGGGGAGCTGTTTTTT. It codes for CASSLGAANTGELFF.

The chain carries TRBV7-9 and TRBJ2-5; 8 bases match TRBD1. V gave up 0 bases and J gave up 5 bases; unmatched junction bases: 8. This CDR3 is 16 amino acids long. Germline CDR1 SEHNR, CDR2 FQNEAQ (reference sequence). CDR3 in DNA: TGTGCCAGCAGCTTAGCAGGGCCAGGGGGCTGGGAGACCCAGTACTTC. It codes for CASSLAGPGGWETQYF. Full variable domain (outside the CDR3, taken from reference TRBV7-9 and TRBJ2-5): DTGVSQNPRHKITKRGQNVTFRCDPISEHNRLYWYRQTLGQGPEFLTYFQNEAQLEKSRLLSDRFSAERPKGSFSTLEIQRTEQGDSAMYLCASSLAGPGGWETQYFGPGTRLLVL.

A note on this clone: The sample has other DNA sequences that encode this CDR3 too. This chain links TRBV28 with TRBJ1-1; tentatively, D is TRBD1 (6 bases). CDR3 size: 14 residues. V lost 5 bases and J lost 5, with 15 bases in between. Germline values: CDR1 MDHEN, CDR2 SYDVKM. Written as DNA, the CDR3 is TGTGCCAGCAGTCCGGGGGGGGCAGTGACTGAAGCTTTCTTT. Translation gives CASSPGGAVTEAFF.

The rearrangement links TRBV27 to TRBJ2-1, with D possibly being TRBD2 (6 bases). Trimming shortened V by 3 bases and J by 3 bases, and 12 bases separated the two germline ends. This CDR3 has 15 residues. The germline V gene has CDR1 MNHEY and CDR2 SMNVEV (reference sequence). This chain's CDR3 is CASSFAGSGYNEQFF. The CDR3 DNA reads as TGTGCCAGCAGTTTTGCGGGGTCAGGCTACAATGAGCAGTTCTTC.

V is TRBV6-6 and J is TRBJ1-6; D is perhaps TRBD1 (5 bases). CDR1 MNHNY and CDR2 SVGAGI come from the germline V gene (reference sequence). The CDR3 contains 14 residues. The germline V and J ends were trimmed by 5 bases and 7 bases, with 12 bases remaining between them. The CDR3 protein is CASSAGTRNSPLHF. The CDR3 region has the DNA TGTGCCAGCAGTGCAGGGACCAGGAATTCACCCCTCCACTTT.

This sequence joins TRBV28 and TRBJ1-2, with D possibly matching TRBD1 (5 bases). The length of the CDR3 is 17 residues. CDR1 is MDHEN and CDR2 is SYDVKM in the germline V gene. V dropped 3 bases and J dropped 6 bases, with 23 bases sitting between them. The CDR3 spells CASSFLSGLQVSDGYTF. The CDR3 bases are TGTGCCAGCAGTTTTCTTTCCGGGCTACAGGTTTCGGATGGCTACACCTTC.

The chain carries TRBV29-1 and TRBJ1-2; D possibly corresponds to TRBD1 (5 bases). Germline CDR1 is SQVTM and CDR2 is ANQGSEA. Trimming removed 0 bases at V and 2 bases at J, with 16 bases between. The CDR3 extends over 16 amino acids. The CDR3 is CSVEDLSAGRNYGYTF. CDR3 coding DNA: TGCAGCGTTGAAGATCTTTCGGCAGGGCGAAACTATGGCTACACCTTC.

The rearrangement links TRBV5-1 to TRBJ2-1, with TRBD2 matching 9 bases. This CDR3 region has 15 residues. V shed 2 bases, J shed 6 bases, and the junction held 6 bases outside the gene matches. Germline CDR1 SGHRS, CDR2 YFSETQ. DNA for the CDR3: TGCGCCAGCAGCTTTGGTAGCGGGAGTAGCAATGAGCAGTTCTTC. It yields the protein CASSFGSGSSNEQFF.

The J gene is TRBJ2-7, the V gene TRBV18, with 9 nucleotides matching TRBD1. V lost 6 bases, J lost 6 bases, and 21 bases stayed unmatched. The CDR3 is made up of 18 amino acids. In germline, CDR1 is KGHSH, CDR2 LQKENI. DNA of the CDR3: TGTGCCAGCTCGCCCGACAGGGGGGCATTCCAGGAGAGGGGCGAGCAGTACTTC. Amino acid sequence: CASSPDRGAFQERGEQYF. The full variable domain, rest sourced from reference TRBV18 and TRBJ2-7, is NAGVMQNPRHLVRRRGQEARLRCSPMKGHSHVYWYRQLPEEGLKFMVYLQKENIIDESGMPKERFSAEFPKEGPSILRIQQVVRGDSAAYFCASSPDRGAFQERGEQYFGPGTRLTVT.

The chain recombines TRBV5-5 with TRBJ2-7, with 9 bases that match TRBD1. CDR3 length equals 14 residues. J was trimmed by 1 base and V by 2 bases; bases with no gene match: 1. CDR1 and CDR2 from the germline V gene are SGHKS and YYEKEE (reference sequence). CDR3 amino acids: CASSFDRGSYEQYF. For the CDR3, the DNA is TGTGCCAGCAGCTTCGACAGGGGGTCCTACGAGCAGTACTTC.

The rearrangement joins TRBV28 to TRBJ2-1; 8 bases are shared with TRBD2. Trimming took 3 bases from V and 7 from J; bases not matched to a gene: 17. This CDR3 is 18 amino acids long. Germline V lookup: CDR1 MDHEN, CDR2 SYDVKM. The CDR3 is CASSFPRPGGGGGNEQFF. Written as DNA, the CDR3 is TGTGCCAGCAGTTTCCCCCGGCCCGGGGGGGGTGGGGGGAATGAGCAGTTCTTC.